A selection of T cell receptor beta chains follows, all from one sample in a study of blood T cell repertoires in COVID-19. TCRdb's copy holds only in-frame clones and misses some; the assay was immunoSEQ multiplex PCR. This sample has about 220,000 clones; roughly 84% occur once, and the top ten carry 3.6%. The source material was peripheral blood. These receptors were taken from a woman of 80 years or more with acute or convalescent COVID-19. The CDR3 runs from the conserved cysteine through the conserved F or W. D genes are given only for firm matches. Clone size is given for some rows only: seen once, a few or many times, or a class if the clone is expanded.

TRBV5-1	few	TRBJ1-1	-	TGCGCCAGCAGCTCCCGTGTCGGACAGCCTAACACTGAAGCTTTCTTT	CASSSRVGQPNTEAFF
TRBV5-4	-	TRBJ1-2	TRBD1	TGTGCCAGCAGCCTGGACAGGTCCCATCCTGTATATGGCTACACCTTC	CASSLDRSHPVYGYTF
TRBV7-2	-	TRBJ1-5	-	TGTGCCAGCAGCTTAGAGGCAGGGAGGGATCAGCCCCAGCATTTT	CASSLEAGRDQPQHF
TRBV2	-	TRBJ1-1	-	TGTGCCAGCAGTCTTAGGAACACTGAAGCTTTCTTT	CASSLRNTEAFF
TRBV3-1/TRBV3-2	-	TRBJ2-2	-	TGTGCCAGCAGCCAACGCGTGACCGGGGAGCTGTTTTTT	CASSQRVTGELFF
TRBV5-1	-	TRBJ2-1	TRBD2	TGCGCCAGCAGCAGACTAGCGGGGGGGTACAATGAGCAGTTCTTC	CASSRLAGGYNEQFF
TRBV19	-	TRBJ1-5	TRBD1	TGTGCCACCCGGGACAGGGATCAGCCCCAGCATTTT	CATRDRDQPQHF
TRBV4-1	few	TRBJ1-1	TRBD1	TGCGCCAGCACCCCTGTCTCAGGGGGAACGAACACTGAAGCTTTCTTT	CASTPVSGGTNTEAFF
TRBV5-6	once	TRBJ1-2	-	TGTGCCAGCAGCCCTCTTGGAGGAAGAGACTATGGCTACACCTTC	CASSPLGGRDYGYTF
TRBV3-1/TRBV3-2	once	TRBJ1-2	-	TGTGCCAGCAGCCAAGAAATGCGGGGGGGTAACTATGGCTACACCTTC	CASSQEMRGGNYGYTF
TRBV29-1	-	TRBJ2-5	TRBD1	TGCAGCGTTCTGGGACAGGGCCGGGAGACCCAGTACTTC	CSVLGQGRETQYF
TRBV7-2	few	TRBJ2-1	TRBD2	TGTGCCAGCAGCTTAGGAGGTAGCGGGCTTAATGAGCAGTTCTTC	CASSLGGSGLNEQFF
TRBV7-2	few	TRBJ2-1	-	TGTGCCAGCAGCTTAGAGGCTCGGGTCCAAGAGCAGTTCTTC	CASSLEARVQEQFF
TRBV7-9	-	TRBJ1-2	TRBD1	TGTGCCAGCAGCTTAGCGGGACAGGGCCCTCGGGACTATGGCTACACCTTC	CASSLAGQGPRDYGYTF
TRBV4-1	-	TRBJ1-2	TRBD1	TGCGCCAGCAGCCCCTTGGGACAGGGGTTTGGCTACACCTTC	CASSPLGQGFGYTF
TRBV9	few	TRBJ1-3	-	TGTGCCAGCAGCGTAGAAGTTAGCTCTGGAAACACCATATATTTT	CASSVEVSSGNTIYF
TRBV13	-	TRBJ1-1	TRBD1	TGTGCCAGCAGCCTCCGACAGGGGCTCATGAACACTGAAGCTTTCTTT	CASSLRQGLMNTEAFF
TRBV30	-	TRBJ2-5	TRBD2	TGTGCCTGGAGTGTTTCTAGCGGGCGGTACTTC	CAWSVSSGRYF
TRBV7-2	-	TRBJ2-1	-	TGTGCCAGCAGCTTTGGTCAGGGGTCTGGAAATGAGCAGTTCTTC	CASSFGQGSGNEQFF
TRBV29-1	-	TRBJ2-1	-	TGCAGCGTCCTCCGGGACATAGACAATGAGCAGTTCTTC	CSVLRDIDNEQFF
TRBV3-1/TRBV3-2	-	TRBJ1-5	-	TGTGCCAGCAGCCCTATCTATAGCAATCAGCCCCAGCATTTT	CASSPIYSNQPQHF
TRBV20-1	-	TRBJ1-1	-	TGCAGTGCTAGTTCGGCGCAGTCGGGGTTGAGCACTGAAGCTTTCTTT	CSASSAQSGLSTEAFF
TRBV5-6	once	TRBJ2-5	-	TGTGCCAGCAGCTTGCCTTCGAGAGAGACCCAGTACTTC	CASSLPSRETQYF
TRBV5-1	-	TRBJ1-6	-	TGCGCCAGCAGCTTCTCGGGGTCCGGTGGGAATTCACCCCTCCACTTT	CASSFSGSGGNSPLHF
TRBV28	-	TRBJ1-1	TRBD1	TGTGCCAGCAGACCGGGACAGGGGCCAACTGAAGCTTTCTTT	CASRPGQGPTEAFF
TRBV28	-	TRBJ2-5	TRBD1	TGTGCCAGCAGCCCACAGGGGGGCGTCGCAGAGACCCAGTACTTC	CASSPQGGVAETQYF
TRBV19	few	TRBJ1-3	-	TGTGCCAGTAGTATCGACACAGACTCTGGAAACACCATATATTTT	CASSIDTDSGNTIYF
TRBV18	few	TRBJ1-4	TRBD1	TGTGCCAGCTCACTACCGGGGACAGGGGTCGAAAAACTGTTTTTT	CASSLPGTGVEKLFF
TRBV6-5	-	TRBJ2-1	-	TGTGCCAGCCGCGGGATTTTGGGCAATGAGCAGTTCTTC	CASRGILGNEQFF
TRBV28	-	TRBJ2-1	TRBD2	TGTGCCAGCAGTCAAAGCGGGGGGGCTTGGCAGTTCTTC	CASSQSGGAWQFF
TRBV27	-	TRBJ1-3	-	TGTGCGGCGCGCGGGAGCTCTGGAAACACCATATATTTT	CAARGSSGNTIYF
TRBV6-5	-	TRBJ1-1	-	TGTGCCAGCAGAACCCCCACAGGGACTGAAGCTTTCTTT	CASRTPTGTEAFF
TRBV7-2	few	TRBJ1-5	-	TGTGCCAGCAGCTTAACGGATCAGCCCCAGCATTTT	CASSLTDQPQHF
TRBV6-5	-	TRBJ1-2	-	TGTGCCAGCAGTTATTACAGGGAGGGCTACACCTTC	CASSYYREGYTF
TRBV13	-	TRBJ2-7	TRBD2	TGTGCCAGCAGCTCCGGGAGGGCCGTCCACGAGCAGTACTTC	CASSSGRAVHEQYF
TRBV2	few	TRBJ2-7	TRBD2	TGTGCCAGCAGCCCCAAGGGGGGACTAGCGGGGCCCTACGAGCAGTACTTC	CASSPKGGLAGPYEQYF
TRBV3-1/TRBV3-2	-	TRBJ2-5	-	TGTGCCAGCCGGAGGGAGACCCAGTACTTC	CASRRETQYF
TRBV7-8	-	TRBJ1-5	TRBD1	TGTGCCAGCAGCATAATGGGACAGGGGGTTGGTCAGCCCCAGCATTTT	CASSIMGQGVGQPQHF
TRBV11-3	-	TRBJ2-5	TRBD2	TGTGCCAGCAGCTTAGGACTGGGACTAGCGGGAGAGACCCAGTACTTC	CASSLGLGLAGETQYF
TRBV19	-	TRBJ1-1	-	TGTGCCAGTAGTGGTTTGGGGCCGCAAATGGCTTTCTTT	CASSGLGPQMAFF
TRBV7-9	few	TRBJ1-2	TRBD1	TGTGCCAGCAGCCTACCGGTGGGGCTAGGACAGGGGCGCTATGGCTACACCTTC	CASSLPVGLGQGRYGYTF
TRBV7-2	few	TRBJ1-5	-	TGTGCCAGCAGCTGGTCGCCGGGAGAATTAGCCCAGCATTTT	CASSWSPGELAQHF
TRBV6-6	-	TRBJ1-2	TRBD1	TGTGCCAGCAGTTACTTTCCCGGGACAGGGGGCGATGGCTACACCTTC	CASSYFPGTGGDGYTF
TRBV5-4	-	TRBJ2-3	-	TGTGCCAGCAGCCCCGTCCAGGGCACAGATACGCAGTATTTT	CASSPVQGTDTQYF
TRBV2	few	TRBJ1-5	-	TGTGCCAGCAAAAACAGCTATCAGCCCCAGCATTTT	CASKNSYQPQHF
TRBV7-9	-	TRBJ2-2	-	TGTGCCAGCAGCCCTAGAGGGGAGCTGTTTTTT	CASSPRGELFF
TRBV11-1	-	TRBJ2-7	TRBD1	TGTGCCAGCAGTTACGACAGGGGGCCTTACTACGAGCAGTACTTC	CASSYDRGPYYEQYF
TRBV5-6	-	TRBJ2-3	-	TGTGCCAGCAGCTTTCTGGGAGCAGATACGCAGTATTTT	CASSFLGADTQYF
TRBV28	-	TRBJ2-1	TRBD1	TGTGCCAGCAGTATACCGGGACAGGGTGACAATGAGCAGTTCTTC	CASSIPGQGDNEQFF
TRBV7-2	once	TRBJ2-2	-	TGTGCCAGCAGCTTGGAGGGAGACCCGAGAGCCGGGGAGCTGTTTTTT	CASSLEGDPRAGELFF
TRBV9	-	TRBJ1-1	-	TGTGCCAGCAGACCCCCACGGGTGAACACTGAAGCTTTCTTT	CASRPPRVNTEAFF
TRBV6-5	-	TRBJ1-1	-	TGTGCCAGCGCCTCCCCGGGGATAAACACTGAAGCTTTCTTT	CASASPGINTEAFF
TRBV7-3	-	TRBJ2-3	-	TGTGCCAGCAGCACTCAGTGGGCCTCCACAGATACGCAGTATTTT	CASSTQWASTDTQYF